A selection of T cell receptor beta chains follows, all from one sample in a study of a mutant IDH1 vaccine in newly diagnosed glioma. The repertoire was sequenced with immunoSEQ multiplex PCR; TCRdb's copy has only in-frame clones and lacks some. Of 35,000 to 40,000 clones in the sample, 80% to 90% were seen once. Their cognate antigens are unknown. The material was PBMCs, obtained from a glioma patient whose treatment included an IDH1 peptide vaccine. All receptors derive from a middle-aged man with glioma. Both conserved end residues are part of each CDR3. D genes are given only for firm matches. Clone size, where shown, is once, few, many, or a class for clones that have expanded.

CDR3 | DNA | size | D | J | V
CASSLRDPLNTGELFF | TGTGCCAGCAGCTTGAGAGACCCCCTGAACACCGGGGAGCTGTTTTTT | - | - | TRBJ2-2 | TRBV7-9
CASSPIVGGYEQYF | TGTGCCAGCTCACCGATAGTCGGGGGCTACGAGCAGTACTTC | once | - | TRBJ2-7 | TRBV18
CASSSGERNTGELFF | TGTGCCAGCAGCTCAGGGGAACGGAACACCGGGGAGCTGTTTTTT | - | - | TRBJ2-2 | TRBV7-8
CASREGSGILLDNEKLFF | TGTGCCAGCAGGGAGGGCTCGGGGATCCTACTTGATAATGAAAAACTGTTTTTT | - | - | TRBJ1-4 | TRBV2
CASSSGLAGRYNEQFF | TGTGCCAGCAGCTCGGGACTAGCGGGAAGGTACAATGAGCAGTTCTTC | - | TRBD2 | TRBJ2-1 | TRBV7-9
CASSSSGGNTEAFF | TGTGCCAGCAGTTCGTCAGGGGGGAACACTGAAGCTTTCTTT | - | TRBD1 | TRBJ1-1 | TRBV6-5
CASGTGRTEAFF | TGCGCCAGCGGAACAGGGAGGACTGAAGCTTTCTTT | few | - | TRBJ1-1 | TRBV4-3
CASSLWKNTEAFF | TGTGCCAGCAGTTTATGGAAGAACACTGAAGCTTTCTTT | - | - | TRBJ1-1 | TRBV27
CASPAEGVNEQFF | TGTGCCAGCCCCGCGGAGGGGGTCAATGAGCAGTTCTTC | once | - | TRBJ2-1 | TRBV7-3
CASSGLSGDTQYF | TGTGCCAGTTCGGGACTGTCTGGGGATACGCAGTATTTT | - | - | TRBJ2-3 | TRBV19